What follows are 2 T cell receptor beta chains derived from one specimen sequenced in a study of T cells in Graves' hyperthyroidism and ophthalmopathy (dated by TCRdb to between 2018 and 2021). Library method: multiplex PCR. These reads were obtained on an Illumina HiSeq 2000. Amplification of TCR beta CDR3 regions was carried out from RNA transcripts. For the first round of RT-PCR on the TCR CDR3, the HTBI primer set was used together with the Qiagen OneStep RT-PCR kit. Using fastp trimming at Q25 and MiXCR clonotype assembly, TCRdb reanalyzed the public sequencing data and kept in-frame beta chains. Rows merge per CDR3 protein into single entries with the most common DNA and genes. Present in this sample are approximately 400,000 distinct CDR3 sequences, around 20% of which were seen just once. Jointly, the top ten make up less than 45% of the sample. What was sequenced was blood. The receptor set was obtained from a man between 18 and 29 years old with Graves' ophthalmopathy.

This clonotype occurred many times. The chain joins TRBV28 to TRBJ1-1, with a possible D match to TRBD1 (5 bases). This CDR3 region has 11 residues. CDR1 is MDHEN, CDR2 SYDVKM, per germline. V lost 3 bases and J lost 9, with 8 bases in between. The CDR3 DNA is TGTGCCAGCAGTTTTAACAGGAAAGCTTTCTTT. Its protein product is CASSFNRKAFF.

This clonotype was counted ten times or more. The chain combines TRBV4-1 with TRBJ2-7, with 9 nucleotides matching TRBD1. Germline lookup yields CDR1 MGHRA and CDR2 YSYEKL. This CDR3 is 14 amino acids long. V was pared by 3 bases and J by 5 bases, with 5 bases of the junction left unmatched. Here the CDR3 reads CASSHGTGFHEQYF. CDR3 bases: TGCGCCAGCAGCCACGGGACAGGGTTCCACGAGCAGTACTTC.